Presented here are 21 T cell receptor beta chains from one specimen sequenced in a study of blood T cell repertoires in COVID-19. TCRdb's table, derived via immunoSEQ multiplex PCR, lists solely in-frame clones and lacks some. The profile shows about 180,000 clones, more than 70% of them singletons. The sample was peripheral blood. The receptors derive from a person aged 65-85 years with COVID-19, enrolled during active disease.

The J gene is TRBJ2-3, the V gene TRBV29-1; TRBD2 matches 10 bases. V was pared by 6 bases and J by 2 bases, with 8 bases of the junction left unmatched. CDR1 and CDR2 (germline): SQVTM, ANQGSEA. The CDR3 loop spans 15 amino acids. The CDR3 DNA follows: TGCAGCGTCTACTTAGCGGGGGGTCACACAGATACGCAGTATTTT. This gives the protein CSVYLAGGHTDTQYF.

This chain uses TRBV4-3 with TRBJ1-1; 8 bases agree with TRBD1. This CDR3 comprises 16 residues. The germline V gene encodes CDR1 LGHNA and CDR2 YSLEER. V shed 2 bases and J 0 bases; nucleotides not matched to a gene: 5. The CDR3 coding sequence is TGCGCCAGCAGCCAAAGACAGGGGTTCATGAACACTGAAGCTTTCTTT. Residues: CASSQRQGFMNTEAFF.

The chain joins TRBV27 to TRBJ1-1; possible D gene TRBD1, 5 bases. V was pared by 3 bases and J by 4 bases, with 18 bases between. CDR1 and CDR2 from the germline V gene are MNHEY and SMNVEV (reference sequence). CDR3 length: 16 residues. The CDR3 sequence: CASSFLAREGGTEAFF. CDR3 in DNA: TGTGCCAGCAGTTTTTTGGCCAGGGAAGGCGGCACTGAAGCTTTCTTT.

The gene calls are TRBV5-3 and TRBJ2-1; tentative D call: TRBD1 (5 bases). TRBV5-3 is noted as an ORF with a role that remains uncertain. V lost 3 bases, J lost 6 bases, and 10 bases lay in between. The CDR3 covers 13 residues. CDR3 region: CARSSGQVNEQFF. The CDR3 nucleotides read TGTGCCAGAAGCTCCGGACAAGTCAATGAGCAGTTCTTC.

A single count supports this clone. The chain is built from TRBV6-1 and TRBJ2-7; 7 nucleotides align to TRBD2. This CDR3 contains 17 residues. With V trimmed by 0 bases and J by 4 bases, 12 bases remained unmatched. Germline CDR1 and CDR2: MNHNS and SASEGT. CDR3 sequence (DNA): TGTGCCAGCAGTGAAGCGATCACTAGCGTGTCAGTGTACGAGCAGTACTTC. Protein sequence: CASSEAITSVSVYEQYF.

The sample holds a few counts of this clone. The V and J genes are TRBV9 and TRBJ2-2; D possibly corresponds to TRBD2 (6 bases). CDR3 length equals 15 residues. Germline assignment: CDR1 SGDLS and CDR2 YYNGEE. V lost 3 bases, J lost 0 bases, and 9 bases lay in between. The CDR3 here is CASSAGLPNTGELFF. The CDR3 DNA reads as TGTGCCAGCAGCGCGGGACTTCCGAACACCGGGGAGCTGTTTTTT.

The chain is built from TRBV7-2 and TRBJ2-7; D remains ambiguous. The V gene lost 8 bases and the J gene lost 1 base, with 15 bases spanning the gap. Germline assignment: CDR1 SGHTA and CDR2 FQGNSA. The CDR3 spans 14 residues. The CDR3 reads CASRPGTGSYEQYF. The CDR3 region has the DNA TGTGCCAGCCGCCCCGGTACGGGTTCCTACGAGCAGTACTTC.

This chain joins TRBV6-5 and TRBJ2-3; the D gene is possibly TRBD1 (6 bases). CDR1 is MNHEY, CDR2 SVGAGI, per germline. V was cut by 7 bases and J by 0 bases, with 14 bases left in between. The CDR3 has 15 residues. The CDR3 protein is CASKLQGASTDTQYF. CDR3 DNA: TGTGCCAGCAAACTACAGGGAGCTAGCACAGATACGCAGTATTTT.

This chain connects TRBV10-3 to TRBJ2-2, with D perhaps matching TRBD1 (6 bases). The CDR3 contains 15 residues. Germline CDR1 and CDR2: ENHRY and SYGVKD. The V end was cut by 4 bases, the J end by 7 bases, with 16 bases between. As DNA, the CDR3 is TGTGCCATCAGTGCTTTAACAGGGTCGAGCGGGGAGCTGTTTTTT. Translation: CAISALTGSSGELFF.

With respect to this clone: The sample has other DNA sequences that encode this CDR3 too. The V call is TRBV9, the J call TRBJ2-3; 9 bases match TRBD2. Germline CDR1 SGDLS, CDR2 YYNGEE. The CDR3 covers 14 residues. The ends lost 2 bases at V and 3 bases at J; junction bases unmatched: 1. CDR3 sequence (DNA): TGTGCCAGCAGCGTTAGCGGGAGTACAGATACGCAGTATTTT. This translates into CASSVSGSTDTQYF.

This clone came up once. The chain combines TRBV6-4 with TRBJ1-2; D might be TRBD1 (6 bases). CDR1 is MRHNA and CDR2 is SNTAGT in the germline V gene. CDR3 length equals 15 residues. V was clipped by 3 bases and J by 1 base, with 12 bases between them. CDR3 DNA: TGTGCCAGCAGTGAGACGGCAGGGGTTAACTATGGCTACACCTTC. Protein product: CASSETAGVNYGYTF.

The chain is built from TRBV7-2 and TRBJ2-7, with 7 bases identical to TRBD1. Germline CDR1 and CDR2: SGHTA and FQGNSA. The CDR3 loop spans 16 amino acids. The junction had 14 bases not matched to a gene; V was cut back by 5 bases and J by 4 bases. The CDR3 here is CASSKDRRDRLYEQYF. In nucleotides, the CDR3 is TGTGCCAGCAGCAAGGACCGCCGGGACAGACTTTACGAGCAGTACTTC. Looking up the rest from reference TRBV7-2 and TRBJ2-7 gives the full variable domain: GAGVSQSPSNKVTEKGKDVELRCDPISGHTALYWYRQSLGQGLEFLIYFQGNSAPDKSGLPSDRFSAERTGGSVSTLTIQRTQQEDSAVYLCASSKDRRDRLYEQYFGPGTRLTVT.

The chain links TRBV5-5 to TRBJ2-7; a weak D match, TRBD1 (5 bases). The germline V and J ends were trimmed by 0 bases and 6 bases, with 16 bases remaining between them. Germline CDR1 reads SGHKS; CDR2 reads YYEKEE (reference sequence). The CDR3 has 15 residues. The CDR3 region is CASSLVGRVLSEQYF. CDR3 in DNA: TGTGCCAGCAGCTTGGTGGGCAGGGTGCTATCCGAGCAGTACTTC. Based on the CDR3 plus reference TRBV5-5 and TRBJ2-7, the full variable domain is DAGVTQSPTHLIKTRGQQVTLRCSPISGHKSVSWYQQVLGQGPQFIFQYYEKEERGRGNFPDRFSARQFPNYSSELNVNALLLGDSALYLCASSLVGRVLSEQYFGPGTRLTVT.

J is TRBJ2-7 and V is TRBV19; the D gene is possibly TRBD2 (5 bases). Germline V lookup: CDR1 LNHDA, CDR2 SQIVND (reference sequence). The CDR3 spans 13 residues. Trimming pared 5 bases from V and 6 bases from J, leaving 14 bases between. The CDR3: CASSESLGVEQYF. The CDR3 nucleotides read TGTGCCAGTAGTGAGTCACTAGGAGTCGAGCAGTACTTC.

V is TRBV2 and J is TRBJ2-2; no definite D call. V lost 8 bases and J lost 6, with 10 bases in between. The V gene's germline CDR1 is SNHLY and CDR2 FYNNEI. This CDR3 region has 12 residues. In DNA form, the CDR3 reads TGTGCCAGCCGTATCTTTGCCGGGGAGCTGTTTTTT. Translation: CASRIFAGELFF.

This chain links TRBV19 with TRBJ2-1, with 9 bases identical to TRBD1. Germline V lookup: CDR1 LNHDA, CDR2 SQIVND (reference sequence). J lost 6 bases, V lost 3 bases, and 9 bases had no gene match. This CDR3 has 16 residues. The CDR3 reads CASSIPDRGGLNEQFF. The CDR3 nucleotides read TGTGCCAGTAGTATCCCGGACAGGGGAGGGCTCAATGAGCAGTTCTTC.

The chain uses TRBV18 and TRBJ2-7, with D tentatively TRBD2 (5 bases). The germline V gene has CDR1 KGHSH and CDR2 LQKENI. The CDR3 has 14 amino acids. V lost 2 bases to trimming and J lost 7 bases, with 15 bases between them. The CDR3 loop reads CASSPASGIGEQYF. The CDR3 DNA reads TGTGCCAGCTCACCAGCATCCGGGATAGGGGAGCAGTACTTC.

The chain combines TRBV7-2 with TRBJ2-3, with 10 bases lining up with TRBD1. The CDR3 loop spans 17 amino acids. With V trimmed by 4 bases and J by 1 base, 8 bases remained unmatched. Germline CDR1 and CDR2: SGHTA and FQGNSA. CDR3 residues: CASSSPHGTGGTDTQYF. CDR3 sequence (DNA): TGTGCCAGCAGCTCCCCCCACGGGACAGGGGGCACAGATACGCAGTATTTT.

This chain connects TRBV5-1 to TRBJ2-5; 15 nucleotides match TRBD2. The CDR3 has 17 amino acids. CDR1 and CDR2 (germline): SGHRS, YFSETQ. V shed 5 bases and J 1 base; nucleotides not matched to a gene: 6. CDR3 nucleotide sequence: TGCGCCAGCAGAAGACCGGGACTAGCGGGGGGCCAAGAGACCCAGTACTTC. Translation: CASRRPGLAGGQETQYF. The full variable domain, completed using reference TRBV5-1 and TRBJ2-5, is KAGVTQTPRYLIKTRGQQVTLSCSPISGHRSVSWYQQTPGQGLQFLFEYFSETQRNKGNFPGRFSGRQFSNSRSEMNVSTLELGDSALYLCASRRPGLAGGQETQYFGPGTRLLVL.

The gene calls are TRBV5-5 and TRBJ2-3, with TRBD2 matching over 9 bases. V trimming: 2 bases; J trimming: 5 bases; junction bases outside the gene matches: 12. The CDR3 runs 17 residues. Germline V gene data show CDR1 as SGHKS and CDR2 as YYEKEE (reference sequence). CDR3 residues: CASSFSGSQGGRDTQYF. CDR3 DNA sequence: TGTGCCAGCAGCTTTAGCGGGAGTCAGGGGGGGCGAGATACGCAGTATTTT.

CDR3 in amino acids: CASSITGYSYEQYF. CDR3 sequence (DNA): TGCGCCAGCAGCATAACAGGATACTCCTACGAGCAGTACTTC. The genes are TRBV5-1 and TRBJ2-7; maybe TRBD1 (5 bases). CDR3 length: 14 amino acids. The V end was cut by 4 bases, the J end by 0 bases, with 11 bases between. Germline V CDR1 and CDR2: SGHRS, YFSETQ.